These 9 T cell receptor beta chains were all obtained from the same sample, sequenced in a study of Ad26.COV2.S vaccination and SARS-CoV-2 variants. Using immunoSEQ multiplex PCR, the repertoire was profiled, and TCRdb retains in-frame clones only, with some absent. Seen here are approximately 450,000 clones, 80% to 95% observed once, and the top ten hold roughly an eighth. The sample's treatment: about 20 received Ad26.COV2.S at low or high dose, single or two shots; about 5 received placebo; per-sample allocation not given. Day 63 after the first injection of vaccine or placebo was the sampling time. Sequencing was performed on peripheral blood, taken in a trial of Ad26.COV2.S vaccine versus placebo. The receptors derive from a person aged 18 to 59 who received the Ad26.COV2.S COVID-19 vaccine or a placebo.

This sequence joins TRBV5-6 and TRBJ2-1; 8 nucleotides match TRBD1. The CDR3 is made up of 17 amino acids. V was clipped by 3 bases and J by 2 bases; unmatched bases: 10. Germline loops: CDR1 SGHDT, CDR2 YYEEEE. The CDR3: CASSWAAGTGTYNEQFF. CDR3 bases: TGTGCCAGCAGCTGGGCGGCCGGGACAGGTACCTACAATGAGCAGTTCTTC.

The chain employs TRBV15 and TRBJ2-1; D is undetermined. The CDR3 is made up of 15 amino acids. The V gene lost 0 bases and the J gene lost 3 bases, with 9 bases spanning the gap. The V gene's germline CDR1 is LNHNV and CDR2 YYDKDF (reference sequence). The CDR3 nucleotides read TGTGCCACCAGCAGAGAACCAGCTATCTACAATGAGCAGTTCTTC. Its translation is CATSREPAIYNEQFF.

The V and J genes are TRBV5-1 and TRBJ2-7; 11 bases map to TRBD1. The CDR3 runs to 15 residues. V gave up 4 bases and J gave up 7 bases; unmatched junction bases: 10. CDR1 SGHRS and CDR2 YFSETQ come from the germline V gene. CDR3 nucleotides: TGCGCCAGCAGCGCCGGGACAGGGGGACCACGGGAGCAGTACTTC. Translated: CASSAGTGGPREQYF.

The CDR3 nucleotides are TGTGCCAGCAGCCAGGTATCGACAGGGGCCAACGTCCTGACTTTC. Residues: CASSQVSTGANVLTF. This chain joins TRBV4-2 and TRBJ2-6; D is undetermined. Germline CDR1 LGHNA, CDR2 YNFKEQ. The V and J ends lost 3 bases and 4 bases respectively, with 10 bases between them. This CDR3 is built from 15 residues.

V is TRBV7-9 and J is TRBJ1-1; D gene ambiguous. The V end lost 5 bases, the J end lost 6 bases, and 19 bases lay between the germline ends. In germline, CDR1 is SEHNR, CDR2 FQNEAQ (reference sequence). CDR3 length: 15 residues. CDR3 protein: CASSPSSGALAEAFF. The CDR3 nucleotides read TGTGCCAGCAGCCCGTCCTCTGGAGCACTCGCTGAAGCTTTCTTT.

This chain connects TRBV24-1 to TRBJ2-3; the match to TRBD1 covers 10 bases. The CDR3 spans 14 residues. Germline V gives CDR1 KGHDR, CDR2 SFDVKD. The junction had 2 bases not matched to a gene; V was cut back by 4 bases and J by 5 bases. CDR3 sequence reads: CATSETGGLDTQYF. CDR3 bases: TGTGCCACCAGTGAGACAGGGGGCTTAGATACGCAGTATTTT.

J is TRBJ2-7 and V is TRBV5-4; 14 nucleotides match TRBD2. The V gene's germline CDR1 is SGHNT and CDR2 YYREEE (reference sequence). After removal of 0 bases from V and 3 bases from J, the junction contained 8 bases not matched to a gene. The CDR3 contains 18 residues. The CDR3 DNA reads as TGTGCCAGCAGCTTGGGACCGGGACTAGCGGGAGTCTTCTACGAGCAGTACTTC. Protein product: CASSLGPGLAGVFYEQYF.

This rearrangement joins TRBV6-5 to TRBJ2-7, with 16 bases fitting TRBD2. Germline CDR1 and CDR2: MNHEY and SVGAGI. V was clipped by 6 bases and J by 5 bases; unmatched bases: 1. CDR3 size: 14 residues. Here the CDR3 DNA reads TGTGCCAGCAGGGGACTAGCGGGAGGGAACGAGCAGTACTTC. Its translation is CASRGLAGGNEQYF.

This chain connects TRBV6-6 to TRBJ2-1, with a weak D call TRBD2 (6 bases). Per the germline V gene, CDR1 is MNHNY and CDR2 is SVGAGI (reference sequence). The ends were cut back, 0 bases at V and 5 bases at J, with 11 bases in the middle. The CDR3 contains 15 residues. CDR3 sequence reads: CASSYSFGGNNEQFF. In nucleotides, the CDR3 is TGTGCCAGCAGTTACTCGTTCGGCGGGAACAATGAGCAGTTCTTC.